A single sample is the source of the 9 T cell receptor beta chains below, sequenced in a study of blood T cell repertoires in COVID-19. Sequencing was performed with immunoSEQ multiplex PCR; in TCRdb, only in-frame clones are kept and a portion is missing. The table includes about 200,000 clones, 75% to 85% detected once. The specimen was peripheral blood. These TCRs come from a woman in her forties with COVID-19, enrolled during active disease.

The rearrangement uses TRBV9 and TRBJ1-1; no clear D. V lost 0 bases and J lost 4, with 13 bases in between. The CDR3 has 15 amino acids. From germline, CDR1 is SGDLS and CDR2 YYNGEE. CDR3: CASSVGHGVSTEAFF. The CDR3 DNA follows: TGTGCCAGCAGCGTAGGTCACGGGGTCAGCACTGAAGCTTTCTTT.

This chain links TRBV5-1 with TRBJ2-2, with TRBD1 matching over 9 bases. Germline-derived CDR1 and CDR2 are SGHRS and YFSETQ. The V segment lost 4 bases and the J segment 5 bases; nucleotides outside the gene matches: 6. The CDR3 is made up of 15 amino acids. CDR3 amino acids: CASSLGQGLTGELFF. The CDR3 DNA is TGCGCCAGCAGCCTGGGACAGGGTTTAACCGGGGAGCTGTTTTTT.

V is TRBV4-1 and J is TRBJ1-2; no clear D. The CDR3 loop spans 15 amino acids. Trimming took off 5 bases at V and 4 bases at J, with 17 bases between the two ends. In germline, CDR1 is MGHRA, CDR2 YSYEKL. This CDR3 reads CASSSREVSVYGYTF. CDR3 in DNA: TGCGCCAGCAGCTCCAGAGAGGTGTCAGTCTATGGCTACACCTTC.

J is TRBJ2-1 and V is TRBV7-6; TRBD2 is a possible D gene (5 bases). Trimming cost V 7 bases and J 6 bases, with 19 bases left between them. Germline CDR1 and CDR2: SGHVS and FNYEAQ. The CDR3 loop spans 15 amino acids. The CDR3 sequence is CASTPADSPRNEQFF. The CDR3 DNA follows: TGTGCCAGCACCCCCGCGGACTCTCCCCGCAATGAGCAGTTCTTC.

The CDR3 here is CASSPGGRTDAYEQYF. Here the CDR3 DNA reads TGTGCCAGCAGCCCAGGAGGACGGACGGACGCCTACGAGCAGTACTTC. This chain uses TRBV7-9 with TRBJ2-7; D may be TRBD2 (5 bases). V was trimmed by 5 bases and J by 2 bases, leaving 19 bases between them. CDR1 is SEHNR, CDR2 FQNEAQ, per germline (reference sequence). The CDR3 runs 16 residues.

This chain links TRBV5-1 with TRBJ2-5; 11 bases fit TRBD2. This CDR3 region has 19 residues. V shed 0 bases and J 6 bases; nucleotides not matched to a gene: 16. The germline CDR1 and CDR2 sequences are SGHRS and YFSETQ. In nucleotides, the CDR3 is TGCGCCAGCAGCTTGGTAGTCCTAGCGGGAGGTACCCTCGGAAAGACCCAGTACTTC. Protein product: CASSLVVLAGGTLGKTQYF. The variable domain in full, completed from reference TRBV5-1 and TRBJ2-5, reads KAGVTQTPRYLIKTRGQQVTLSCSPISGHRSVSWYQQTPGQGLQFLFEYFSETQRNKGNFPGRFSGRQFSNSRSEMNVSTLELGDSALYLCASSLVVLAGGTLGKTQYFGPGTRLLVL.

A few counts support this clone. The chain uses TRBV30 and TRBJ1-1, with a possible D match to TRBD1 (5 bases). V shed 5 bases and J shed 1 base, with 14 bases lying between them. The CDR3 is made up of 14 amino acids. CDR1 and CDR2 from the germline V gene are GTSNPN and SVGIG (reference sequence). The CDR3 here is CAWGGGGGNTEAFF. The CDR3, as DNA: TGTGCCTGGGGAGGCGGGGGAGGGAACACTGAAGCTTTCTTT.

The V and J genes are TRBV5-1 and TRBJ2-3, with D possibly being TRBD1 (5 bases). Germline V lookup: CDR1 SGHRS, CDR2 YFSETQ. This CDR3 has 19 residues. Trimming pared 0 bases from V and 0 bases from J, leaving 20 bases between. For the CDR3, the DNA is TGCGCCAGCAGCTTGGCGCGAGACAGCTTACCCGCTAGCACAGATACGCAGTATTTT. Amino acid sequence: CASSLARDSLPASTDTQYF.

In regard to this clone: This sample includes further DNA sequences coding for the same CDR3. The chain employs TRBV4-1 and TRBJ2-1; D might be TRBD1 (6 bases). This CDR3 has 14 residues. The germline V gene encodes CDR1 MGHRA and CDR2 YSYEKL. The germline V and J ends were trimmed by 3 bases and 4 bases, with 10 bases remaining between them. CDR3 sequence (DNA): TGCGCCAGCAGCCACTTGACAGGTTACAATGAGCAGTTCTTC. This sequence encodes CASSHLTGYNEQFF.